This T cell receptor (beta chain) is from a study of blood T cell repertoires in COVID-19. Looking at the study overall: T cells, B-cell-depleted T cells, or PBMCs supplied cDNA or gDNA.

This CDR3 is built from 15 residues. V lost 2 bases to trimming and J lost 5 bases, with 13 bases between them. From germline, CDR1 is KGHSH and CDR2 LQKENI. In the original analysis: Researchers report that nucleated cell counts were estimated from reference gene primer amplification. TCRdb keeps only in-frame clones here, not all; method: immunoSEQ multiplex PCR. The DNA gave D and trimming, while V, J and clone size come from that table. The profile shows 400,000 to 550,000 clones, nearly 90% of them singletons. Sequences were obtained from PBMCs or T cells enriched from blood (not recorded which). This chain connects TRBV18 to TRBJ1-5; D is ambiguous. The receptor's source is a woman younger than 30 with acute COVID-19. CDR3 DNA: TGTGCCAGCTCACCAACTTGGTCGGCGGATCAGCCCCAGCATTTT. Amino acids: CASSPTWSADQPQHF. Variable domain in full (rest from reference TRBV18 and TRBJ1-5): NAGVMQNPRHLVRRRGQEARLRCSPMKGHSHVYWYRQLPEEGLKFMVYLQKENIIDESGMPKERFSAEFPKEGPSILRIQQVVRGDSAAYFCASSPTWSADQPQHFGDGTRLSIL.